This T cell receptor (beta chain) was captured in a study of blood T cell repertoires in COVID-19. There are 15 residues in the CDR3. The germline gives CDR1 MNHEY, CDR2 SMNVEV (reference sequence). J gave up 6 bases and V 5 bases, and 8 bases lay outside the gene matches. TCRdb keeps only in-frame clones here, not all; method: immunoSEQ multiplex PCR. The sample lists 100,000 or so clones; approximately 79% were seen once. The chain recombines TRBV27 with TRBJ1-4; 8 positions match TRBD1. The TCR sequence derives from a man between 65 and 79 years old with active or convalescent COVID-19. Material for sequencing was peripheral blood. CDR3 amino acids: CASSLQGAPYEKLFF. As DNA, the CDR3 is TGTGCCAGCAGTCTTCAGGGGGCGCCGTATGAAAAACTGTTTTTT.